This T cell receptor (beta chain) was retrieved from a study of identical twins. TCRdb recomputed calls from the 5' RACE reads with MiXCR, one row per CDR3 protein. This table holds around 530,000 distinct CDR3 sequences, around 15% found once. This clonotype showed up just a few times. The CDR3 sequence is 11 residues long. Deletions cut 5 bases from V and 4 bases from J, with 5 bases between. In germline, CDR1 is LGHDT, CDR2 YNNKEL (reference sequence). A further study also used this sample, focusing on yellow fever vaccine responses in identical twins.

V is TRBV3-1 and J is TRBJ2-5; D unresolved. This clonotype was sampled from a woman between 18 and 29 years old in good health. The material sequenced was CD4+ T cells sorted from blood. The DNA of the CDR3 is TGTGCCAGCAGCACCGCAGAGACCCAGTACTTC. Amino acid sequence: CASSTAETQYF.